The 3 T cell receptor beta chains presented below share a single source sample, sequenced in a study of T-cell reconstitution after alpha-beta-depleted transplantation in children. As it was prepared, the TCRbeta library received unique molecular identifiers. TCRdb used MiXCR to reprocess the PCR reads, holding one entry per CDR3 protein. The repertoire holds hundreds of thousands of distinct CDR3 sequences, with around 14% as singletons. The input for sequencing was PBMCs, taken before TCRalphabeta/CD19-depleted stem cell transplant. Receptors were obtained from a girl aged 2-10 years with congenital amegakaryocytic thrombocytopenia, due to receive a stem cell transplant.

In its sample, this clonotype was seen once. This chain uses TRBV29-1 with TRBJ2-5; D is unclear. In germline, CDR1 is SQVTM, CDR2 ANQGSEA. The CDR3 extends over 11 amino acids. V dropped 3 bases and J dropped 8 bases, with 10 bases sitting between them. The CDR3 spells CSVEPSDTQYF. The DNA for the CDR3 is TGCAGCGTTGAGCCAAGTGACACCCAGTACTTC.

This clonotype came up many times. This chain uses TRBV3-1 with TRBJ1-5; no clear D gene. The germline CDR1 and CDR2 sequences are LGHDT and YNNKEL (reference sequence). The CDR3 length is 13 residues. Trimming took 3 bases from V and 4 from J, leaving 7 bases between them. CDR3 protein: CASSQSVNQPQHF. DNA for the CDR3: TGTGCCAGCAGCCAGTCGGTGAATCAGCCCCAGCATTTT.

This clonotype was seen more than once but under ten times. CDR3 bases: TGTGCCAGCAGCCGCCCTGGACTAGCGGGAATCGATGAGCAGTTCTTC. Its protein is CASSRPGLAGIDEQFF. V usage is TRBV7-9 and J usage is TRBJ2-1; TRBD2 matches 12 bases. This CDR3 is built from 16 residues. CDR1 is SEHNR, CDR2 FQNEAQ, per germline (reference sequence). The J segment lost 8 bases and the V segment lost 5 bases, leaving 10 bases of the junction unmatched.